The rows below give T cell receptor beta chains drawn from one sample of a study of blood T cell repertoires in COVID-19. Method: immunoSEQ multiplex PCR; TCRdb's copy keeps in-frame clones and lacks some. Of fewer than 200,000 clones listed, about 88% are singletons. Sequencing was performed on peripheral blood. The receptors were sampled from a man aged 60-69 years with acute or convalescent COVID-19. The CDR3 runs from the conserved cysteine through the conserved F or W. D genes are given only for firm matches. A row's size may be missing; if present it is once, few, many or a size class.

TRBJ1-2,TRBV6-5,-,-,TGTGCCAGCTGCTTGAAGGGGGACTATGGCTACACCTTC,CASCLKGDYGYTF
TRBJ1-5,TRBV19,-,few,TGTGCCAGTAGTACCCAGGACAGCGGTCAGCCCCAGCATTTT,CASSTQDSGQPQHF
TRBJ1-5,TRBV19,TRBD1,once,TGTGCCAGTAGTATTCTAGACAGGGGCAATCAGCCCCAGCATTTT,CASSILDRGNQPQHF
TRBJ1-4,TRBV30,-,-,TGTGCCTGGAGAGCCCGGGGGGAAAAACTGTTTTTT,CAWRARGEKLFF
TRBJ2-4,TRBV19,TRBD1,-,TGTGCCAGTAGAAAGACAGGGGAGACCAAAAACATTCAGTACTTC,CASRKTGETKNIQYF
TRBJ1-2,TRBV5-1,TRBD1,-,TGCGCCAGCAGCCCGGGACAGGGGGCGACCCTAGCTAACTATGGCTACACCTTC,CASSPGQGATLANYGYTF
TRBJ2-7,TRBV3-1/TRBV3-2,-,-,TGTGCCAGCAGCCAAGACAACAGCGAGCAGTACTTC,CASSQDNSEQYF
TRBJ2-1,TRBV9,TRBD1,once,TGTGCCAGCAGCGTCCAACCGGGACAGAGGGATGAGCAGTTCTTC,CASSVQPGQRDEQFF
TRBJ2-7,TRBV7-9,TRBD2,-,TGTGCCAGCAGCGCCACCGGGACTAACTACGAGCAGTACTTC,CASSATGTNYEQYF
TRBJ1-1,TRBV18,TRBD1,-,TGTGCCAGCTCACCCTATTATACCGGGACAGGGGGCTCTGAAGCTTTCTTT,CASSPYYTGTGGSEAFF
TRBJ1-1,TRBV21-1,-,-,TGTGCCAGCAGCCACGGGACAGGTAGAACTGAAGCTTTCTTT,CASSHGTGRTEAFF
TRBJ1-1,TRBV21-1,-,-,TGTGCCAGGATTCTCATTCAAGCGGGGCGTTGGACTGAAGCTTTCTTT,CARILIQAGRWTEAFF
TRBJ2-7,TRBV9,TRBD2,-,TGTGCCAGCAGCGTAGCGGGAGGGGGTTACGAGCAGTACTTC,CASSVAGGGYEQYF
TRBJ2-2,TRBV5-1,TRBD1,-,TGCGCCAGCAGCATGACAGGGGAGAACACCGGGGAGCTGTTTTTT,CASSMTGENTGELFF
TRBJ1-5,TRBV6-6,TRBD1,-,TGTGCCAGCAGTTGGAAGGGGGCCGATCAGCCCCAGCATTTT,CASSWKGADQPQHF
TRBJ1-1,TRBV5-4,-,once,TGTGCCAGCAGCTTCCGTTTCGGGGACACTGAAGCTTTCTTT,CASSFRFGDTEAFF
TRBJ1-5,TRBV20-1,TRBD1,once,TGCAGTGCTAGTCCGGACAGGGGGTTCCAGCCCCAGCATTTT,CSASPDRGFQPQHF
TRBJ2-6,TRBV12-3/TRBV12-4,-,-,TGTGCCAGCACCGCATCCGCCGGCGTCCTGACTTTC,CASTASAGVLTF
TRBJ1-1,TRBV29-1,-,once,TGCAGCGTCGGGGGGTACGCTGAAGCTTTCTTT,CSVGGYAEAFF
TRBJ2-2,TRBV6-1,TRBD1,-,TGTGCCAGCAGTGAGATGACAGGGTACACCGGGGAGCTGTTTTTT,CASSEMTGYTGELFF
TRBJ2-1,TRBV24-1,TRBD1,-,TGTGCCACCAGGCCCGGGACAGGGGCCAATGAGCAGTTCTTC,CATRPGTGANEQFF
TRBJ1-5,TRBV15,TRBD1,-,TGTGCCACGACAGGGGGCGACGGAGATCAGCCCCAGCATTTT,CATTGGDGDQPQHF
TRBJ1-6,TRBV5-1,-,-,TGCGCCAGCAGCTTGTTACAGAACCGTAATTCACCCCTCCACTTT,CASSLLQNRNSPLHF
TRBJ2-2,TRBV11-2,TRBD2,-,TGTGCCAGCAGCTTTAGCGGGAGGTCGACCGGGGAGCTGTTTTTT,CASSFSGRSTGELFF
TRBJ1-2,TRBV4-1,TRBD1,-,TGCGCCAGCAGCCAAGATGAGGACAGGTCCTATGGCTACACCTTC,CASSQDEDRSYGYTF
TRBJ1-3,TRBV6-5,-,-,TGTGCCAGCAGTTACTCGGCGGGGTCTGGAAACACCATATATTTT,CASSYSAGSGNTIYF
TRBJ2-3,TRBV5-4,TRBD1,few,TGTGCCAGCAGCCGAAGGAGTACCGGGACAGGGTTTTCAGATACGCAGTATTTT,CASSRRSTGTGFSDTQYF
TRBJ1-2,TRBV6-5,-,-,TGTGCCAGCAGGGACACAGGGAACTATGGCTACACCTTC,CASRDTGNYGYTF
TRBJ1-4,TRBV4-1,-,once,TGCGCCAGCAGCCAAGTTAAGTCCAGTTATAATGAAAAACTGTTTTTT,CASSQVKSSYNEKLFF
TRBJ1-4,TRBV5-1,-,-,TGCGCCAGCAGCTTGGGTAGCACTAATGAAAAACTGTTTTTT,CASSLGSTNEKLFF
TRBJ2-3,TRBV29-1,-,once,TGCAGCGTTGTAGCTAGCAGCACAGATACGCAGTATTTT,CSVVASSTDTQYF
TRBJ2-4,TRBV11-2,-,-,TGTGCCAGCAGCTTTGGCGGGCGCCTCCTCAAAAACATTCAGTACTTC,CASSFGGRLLKNIQYF
TRBJ1-2,TRBV5-1,-,-,TGCGCCAGCAGTGATAATCTGGGGCCCCTCTATGGCTACACCTTC,CASSDNLGPLYGYTF
TRBJ1-4,TRBV25-1,-,-,TGTGCCAGCAGTGAAGGTGGGCAGGTTAATGAAAAACTGTTTTTT,CASSEGGQVNEKLFF
TRBJ2-2,TRBV19,TRBD2,-,TGTGCCAGTAGTATGGGATTCCCGGGACTAGCGGGAGTGGGTGTCGACACCGGGGAGCTGTTTTTT,CASSMGFPGLAGVGVDTGELFF
TRBJ1-2,TRBV30,-,-,TGTGCCTGGAGGGTGGCGGGCGGCGGTGGCTACACCTTC,CAWRVAGGGGYTF
TRBJ2-2,TRBV27,TRBD2,-,TGTGCCAGCAGGCCGGGACTAGCGGGAGGGAACACCGGGGAGCTGTTTTTT,CASRPGLAGGNTGELFF
TRBJ1-1,TRBV2,-,-,TGTGCCAGCAACCAGGTTAACACTGAAGCTTTCTTT,CASNQVNTEAFF
TRBJ2-1,TRBV18,-,-,TGTGCCAGCTTTCCCAAGGAGGGGTCTGAGCAGTTCTTC,CASFPKEGSEQFF
TRBJ2-1,TRBV19,TRBD2,-,TGTGCCAGTAGTACCCCGACTAGCGGGAGCTCCTACAATGAGCAGTTCTTC,CASSTPTSGSSYNEQFF
TRBJ1-1,TRBV10-3,TRBD1,-,TGTGCCATCAGTGAGGGACAGGGGATAAACACTGAAGCTTTCTTT,CAISEGQGINTEAFF
TRBJ2-1,TRBV6-6,-,-,TGTGCCAGCAGGGCTAGCGCCAATGAGCAGTTCTTC,CASRASANEQFF
TRBJ1-6,TRBV6-5,-,-,TGTGCCAGCAGTTACACGGCGGCAGAACCTAATTCACCCCTCCACTTT,CASSYTAAEPNSPLHF
TRBJ1-2,TRBV18,TRBD1,-,TGTGCCAGCTCACTCCTGCAGGGGGATGGCTACACCTTC,CASSLLQGDGYTF
TRBJ1-5,TRBV19,-,-,TGTGCCACTAGTACAGGGAAGGCGCGCAATCAGCCCCAGCATTTT,CATSTGKARNQPQHF
TRBJ2-5,TRBV28,-,-,TGTGCCAGCATCCAGGGGCGGGAGGAGACCCAGTACTTC,CASIQGREETQYF
TRBJ2-7,TRBV30,TRBD2,few,TGTGCCTGGAGCCCCGGGAGGGTCTACGAGCAGTACTTC,CAWSPGRVYEQYF
TRBJ2-7,TRBV18,TRBD2,-,TGTGCCAGCTCACCCATACCTAGCGGGAGGATCGGTAGGTACGAGCAGTACTTC,CASSPIPSGRIGRYEQYF
TRBJ1-1,TRBV27,-,-,TGTGCCAGCAGTTGGGTTCAGGGTGGTGAAGCTTTCTTT,CASSWVQGGEAFF
TRBJ1-1,TRBV10-3,-,few,TGTGCCATCAGTGAGTCGACAGCTATCGCTGAAGCTTTCTTT,CAISESTAIAEAFF
TRBJ1-2,TRBV12-3/TRBV12-4,-,-,TGTGCCAGCAGGACCAGGCATCCTAGCTACACCTTC,CASRTRHPSYTF
TRBJ2-5,TRBV30,TRBD2,-,TGTGCCTGGCTAGCGGAAGAGACCCAGTACTTC,CAWLAEETQYF
TRBJ2-1,TRBV5-1,TRBD1,-,TGCGCCAGCAAGGAGGGGACAGGAAACAAGCAGTTCTTC,CASKEGTGNKQFF